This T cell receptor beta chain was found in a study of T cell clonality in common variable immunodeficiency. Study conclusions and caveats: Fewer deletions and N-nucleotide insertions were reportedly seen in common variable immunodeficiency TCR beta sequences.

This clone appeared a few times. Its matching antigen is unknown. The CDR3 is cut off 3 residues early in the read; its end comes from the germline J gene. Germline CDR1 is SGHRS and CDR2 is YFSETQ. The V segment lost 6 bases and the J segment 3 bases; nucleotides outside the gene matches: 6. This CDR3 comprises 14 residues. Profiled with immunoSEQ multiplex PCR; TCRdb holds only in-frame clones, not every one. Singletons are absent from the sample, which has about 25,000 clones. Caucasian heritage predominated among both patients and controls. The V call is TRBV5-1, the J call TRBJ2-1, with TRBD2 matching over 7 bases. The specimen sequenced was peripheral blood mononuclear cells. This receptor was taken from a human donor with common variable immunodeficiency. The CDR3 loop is CASTTSEVYNEQFF. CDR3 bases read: TGCGCCAGCACCACTAGCGAGGTCTACAATGAG.